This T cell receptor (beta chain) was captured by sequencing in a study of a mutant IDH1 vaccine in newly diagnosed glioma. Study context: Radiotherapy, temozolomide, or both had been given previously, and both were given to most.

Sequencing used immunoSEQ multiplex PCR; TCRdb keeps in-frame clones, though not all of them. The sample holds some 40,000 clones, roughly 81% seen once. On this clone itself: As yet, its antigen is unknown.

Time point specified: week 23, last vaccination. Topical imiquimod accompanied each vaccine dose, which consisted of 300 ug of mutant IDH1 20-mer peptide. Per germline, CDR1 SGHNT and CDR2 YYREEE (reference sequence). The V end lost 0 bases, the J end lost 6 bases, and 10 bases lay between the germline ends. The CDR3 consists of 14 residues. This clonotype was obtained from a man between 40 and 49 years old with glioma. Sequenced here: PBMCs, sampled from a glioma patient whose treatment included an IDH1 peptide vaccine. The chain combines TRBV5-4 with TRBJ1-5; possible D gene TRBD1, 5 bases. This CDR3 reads CASSLGHRTQPQHF. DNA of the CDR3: TGTGCCAGCAGCTTGGGGCACAGGACTCAGCCCCAGCATTTT.